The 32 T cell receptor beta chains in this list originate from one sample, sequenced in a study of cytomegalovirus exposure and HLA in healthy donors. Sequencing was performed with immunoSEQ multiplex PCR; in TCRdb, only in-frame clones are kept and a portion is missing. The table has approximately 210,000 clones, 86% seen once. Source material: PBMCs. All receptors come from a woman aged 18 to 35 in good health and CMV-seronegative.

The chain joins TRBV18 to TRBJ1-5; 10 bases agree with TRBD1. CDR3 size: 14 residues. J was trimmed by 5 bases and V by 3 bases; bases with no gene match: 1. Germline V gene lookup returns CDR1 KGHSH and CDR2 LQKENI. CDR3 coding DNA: TGTGCCAGCTCACCGGACAGGGGGTATCAGCCCCAGCATTTT. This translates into CASSPDRGYQPQHF. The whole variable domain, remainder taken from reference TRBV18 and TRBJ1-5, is NAGVMQNPRHLVRRRGQEARLRCSPMKGHSHVYWYRQLPEEGLKFMVYLQKENIIDESGMPKERFSAEFPKEGPSILRIQQVVRGDSAAYFCASSPDRGYQPQHFGDGTRLSIL.

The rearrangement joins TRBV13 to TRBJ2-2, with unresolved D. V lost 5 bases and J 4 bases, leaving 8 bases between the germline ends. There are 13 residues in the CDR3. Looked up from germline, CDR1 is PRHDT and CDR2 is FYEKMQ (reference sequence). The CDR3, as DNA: TGTGCCAGCAGCCTGATGCGCACCGGGGAGCTGTTTTTT. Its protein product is CASSLMRTGELFF.

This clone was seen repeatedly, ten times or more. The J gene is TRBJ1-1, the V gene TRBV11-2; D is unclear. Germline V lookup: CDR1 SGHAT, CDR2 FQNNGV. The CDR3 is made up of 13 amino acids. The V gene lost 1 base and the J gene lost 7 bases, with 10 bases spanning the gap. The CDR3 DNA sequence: TGTGCCAGCAGCTTAGTGACGAGGGATGAAGCTTTCTTT. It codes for CASSLVTRDEAFF.

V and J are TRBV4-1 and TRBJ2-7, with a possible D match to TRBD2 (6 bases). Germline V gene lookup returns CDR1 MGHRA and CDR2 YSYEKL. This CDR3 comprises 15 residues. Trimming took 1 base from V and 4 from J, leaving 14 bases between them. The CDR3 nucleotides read TGCGCCAGCAGCCAAGCGTTGGCCCGGGGGTACGAGCAGTACTTC. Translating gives CASSQALARGYEQYF.

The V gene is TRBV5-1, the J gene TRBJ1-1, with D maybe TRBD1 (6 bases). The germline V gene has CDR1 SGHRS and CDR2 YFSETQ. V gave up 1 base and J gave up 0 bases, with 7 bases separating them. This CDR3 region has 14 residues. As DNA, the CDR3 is TGCGCCAGCAGCTTGACAGGGCTGAACACTGAAGCTTTCTTT. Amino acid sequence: CASSLTGLNTEAFF.

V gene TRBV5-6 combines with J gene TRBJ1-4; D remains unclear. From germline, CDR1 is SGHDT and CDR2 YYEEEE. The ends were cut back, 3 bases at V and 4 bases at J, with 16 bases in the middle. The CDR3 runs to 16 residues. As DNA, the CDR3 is TGTGCCAGCAGCTCAGTCAAAAGAGGATATAATGAAAAACTGTTTTTT. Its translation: CASSSVKRGYNEKLFF.

The CDR3 is CASSRRGGGSYNEQFF. DNA of the CDR3: TGTGCCAGCAGCAGGCGGGGAGGGGGATCCTACAATGAGCAGTTCTTC. This sequence joins TRBV5-4 and TRBJ2-1, with a weak D call TRBD2 (7 bases). The CDR3 runs to 16 residues. Trimming left V 4 bases short and J 1 base short, with 15 bases between. Germline V CDR1 and CDR2: SGHNT, YYREEE (reference sequence).

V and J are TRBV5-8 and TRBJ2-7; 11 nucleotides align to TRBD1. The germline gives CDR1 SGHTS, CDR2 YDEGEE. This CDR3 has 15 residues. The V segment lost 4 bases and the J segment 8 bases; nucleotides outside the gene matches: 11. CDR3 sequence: CASSARTGGNEKQYF. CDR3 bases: TGTGCCAGCAGCGCGCGGACAGGGGGCAATGAAAAGCAGTACTTC.

CDR3 DNA sequence: TGTGCCATCAGTGAGACGGGACAGGTTTTCTGGTACTATGGCTACACCTTC. As protein: CAISETGQVFWYYGYTF. The rearrangement links TRBV10-3 to TRBJ1-2, with 8 positions matching TRBD1. The trim removed 2 bases at V and 3 bases at J, leaving 11 bases unmatched. The CDR3 consists of 17 residues. Germline CDR1 ENHRY, CDR2 SYGVKD.

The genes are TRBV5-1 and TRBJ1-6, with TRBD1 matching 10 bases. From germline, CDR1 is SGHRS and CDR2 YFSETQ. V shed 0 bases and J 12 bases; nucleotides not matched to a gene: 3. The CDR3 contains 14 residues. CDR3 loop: CASSLVGTGEPLHF. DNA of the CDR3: TGCGCCAGCAGCTTGGTAGGGACAGGGGAACCCCTCCACTTT. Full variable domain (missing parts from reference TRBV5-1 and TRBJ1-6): KAGVTQTPRYLIKTRGQQVTLSCSPISGHRSVSWYQQTPGQGLQFLFEYFSETQRNKGNFPGRFSGRQFSNSRSEMNVSTLELGDSALYLCASSLVGTGEPLHFGNGTRLTVT.

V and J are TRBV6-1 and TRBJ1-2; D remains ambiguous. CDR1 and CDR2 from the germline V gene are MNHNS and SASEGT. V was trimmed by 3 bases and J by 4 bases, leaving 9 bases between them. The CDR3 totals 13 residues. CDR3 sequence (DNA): TGTGCCAGCAGTGAGAGGGTTAGCTATGGCTACACCTTC. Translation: CASSERVSYGYTF.

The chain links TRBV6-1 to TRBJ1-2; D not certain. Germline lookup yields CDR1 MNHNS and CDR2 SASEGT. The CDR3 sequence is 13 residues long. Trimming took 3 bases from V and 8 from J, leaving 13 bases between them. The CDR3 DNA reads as TGTGCCAGCAGTGAGTCGGCGACGGGAGGCTACACCTTC. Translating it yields CASSESATGGYTF.

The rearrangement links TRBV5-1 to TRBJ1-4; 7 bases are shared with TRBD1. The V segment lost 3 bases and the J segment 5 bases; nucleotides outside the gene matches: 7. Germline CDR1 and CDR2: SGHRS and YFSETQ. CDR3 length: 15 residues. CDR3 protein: CASSWGQRINEKLFF. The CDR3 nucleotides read TGCGCCAGCAGCTGGGGACAGAGGATCAATGAAAAACTGTTTTTT.

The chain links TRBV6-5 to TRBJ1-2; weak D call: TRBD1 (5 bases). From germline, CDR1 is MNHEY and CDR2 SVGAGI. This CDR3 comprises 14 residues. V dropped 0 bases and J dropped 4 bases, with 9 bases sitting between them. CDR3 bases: TGTGCCAGCAGTTACTCGGGGGGGACCTATGGCTACACCTTC. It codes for CASSYSGGTYGYTF.

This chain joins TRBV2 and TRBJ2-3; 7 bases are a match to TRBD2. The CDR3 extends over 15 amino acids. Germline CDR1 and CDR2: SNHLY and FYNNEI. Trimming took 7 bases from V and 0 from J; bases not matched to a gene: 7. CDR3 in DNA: TGTGCCAGCACCGGACTAGAAACTAGCACAGATACGCAGTATTTT. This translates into CASTGLETSTDTQYF.

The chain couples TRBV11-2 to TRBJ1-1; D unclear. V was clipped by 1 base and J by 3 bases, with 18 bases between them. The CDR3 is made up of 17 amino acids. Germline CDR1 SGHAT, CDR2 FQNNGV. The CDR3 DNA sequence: TGTGCCAGCAGCTTAGCCCCCTCAATCACAGAATACACTGAAGCTTTCTTT. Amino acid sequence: CASSLAPSITEYTEAFF.

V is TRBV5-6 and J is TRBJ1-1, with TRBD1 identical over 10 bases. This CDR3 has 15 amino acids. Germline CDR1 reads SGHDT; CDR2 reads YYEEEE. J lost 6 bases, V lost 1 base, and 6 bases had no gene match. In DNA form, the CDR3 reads TGTGCCAGCAGCTTGAGGAGACAGGGGGCCGCTGAAGCTTTCTTT. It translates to CASSLRRQGAAEAFF.

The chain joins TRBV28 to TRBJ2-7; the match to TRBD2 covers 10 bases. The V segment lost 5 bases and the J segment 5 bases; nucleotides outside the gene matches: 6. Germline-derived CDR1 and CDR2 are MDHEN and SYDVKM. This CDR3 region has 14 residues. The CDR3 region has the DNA TGTGCCAGCAGTCGAACTAGCGGGATTAACGAGCAGTACTTC. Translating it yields CASSRTSGINEQYF.

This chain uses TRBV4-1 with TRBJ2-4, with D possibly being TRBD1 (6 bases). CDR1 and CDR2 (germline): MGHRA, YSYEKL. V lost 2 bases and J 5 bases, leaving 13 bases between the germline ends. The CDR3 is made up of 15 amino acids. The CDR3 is CASSQLPGTQNIQYF. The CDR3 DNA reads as TGCGCCAGCAGCCAACTCCCCGGGACACAAAACATTCAGTACTTC.

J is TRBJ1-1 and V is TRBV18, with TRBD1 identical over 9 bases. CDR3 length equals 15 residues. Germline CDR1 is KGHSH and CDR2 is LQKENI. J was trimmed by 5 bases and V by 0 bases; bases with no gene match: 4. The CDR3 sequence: CASSPPTGGRTEAFF. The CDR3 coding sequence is TGTGCCAGCTCACCACCCACAGGGGGCAGGACTGAAGCTTTCTTT.

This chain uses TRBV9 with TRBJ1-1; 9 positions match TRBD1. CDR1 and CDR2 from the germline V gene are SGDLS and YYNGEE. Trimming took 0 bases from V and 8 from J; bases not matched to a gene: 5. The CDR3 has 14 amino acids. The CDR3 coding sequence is TGTGCCAGCAGCGTAGCTACGACAGGGGGAGAAGCTTTCTTT. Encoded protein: CASSVATTGGEAFF. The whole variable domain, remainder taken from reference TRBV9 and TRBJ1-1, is DSGVTQTPKHLITATGQRVTLRCSPRSGDLSVYWYQQSLDQGLQFLIQYYNGEERAKGNILERFSAQQFPDLHSELNLSSLELGDSALYFCASSVATTGGEAFFGQGTRLTVV.

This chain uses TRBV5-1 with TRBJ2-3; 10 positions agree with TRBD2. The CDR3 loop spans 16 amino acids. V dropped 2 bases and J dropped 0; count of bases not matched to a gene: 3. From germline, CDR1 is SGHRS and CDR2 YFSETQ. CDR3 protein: CASSLPLAGSTDTQYF. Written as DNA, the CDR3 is TGCGCCAGCAGCTTACCACTAGCGGGAAGCACAGATACGCAGTATTTT.

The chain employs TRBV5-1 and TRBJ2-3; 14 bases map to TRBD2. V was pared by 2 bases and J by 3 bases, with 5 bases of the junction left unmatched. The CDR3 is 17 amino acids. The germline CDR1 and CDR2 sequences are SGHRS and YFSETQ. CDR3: CASSFMTSGGATDTQYF. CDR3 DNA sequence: TGCGCCAGCAGCTTCATGACTAGCGGGGGGGCGACAGATACGCAGTATTTT. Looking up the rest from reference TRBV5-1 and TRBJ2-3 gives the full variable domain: KAGVTQTPRYLIKTRGQQVTLSCSPISGHRSVSWYQQTPGQGLQFLFEYFSETQRNKGNFPGRFSGRQFSNSRSEMNVSTLELGDSALYLCASSFMTSGGATDTQYFGPGTRLTVL.

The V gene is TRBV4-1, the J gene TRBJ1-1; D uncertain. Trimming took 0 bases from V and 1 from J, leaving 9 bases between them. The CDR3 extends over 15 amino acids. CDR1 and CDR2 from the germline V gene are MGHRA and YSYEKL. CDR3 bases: TGCGCCAGCAGCCAAGAAGTGTGGGCGAACACTGAAGCTTTCTTT. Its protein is CASSQEVWANTEAFF.

CDR3 residues: CASSDRPGTADGYTF. The CDR3 DNA follows: TGCGCCAGCAGTGACCGACCCGGGACAGCGGATGGCTACACCTTC. J is TRBJ1-2 and V is TRBV10-1, with 7 bases matching TRBD1. Trimming took 3 bases from V and 6 from J; bases not matched to a gene: 10. This CDR3 has 15 amino acids. The germline gives CDR1 WNHNN, CDR2 SYGVQD (reference sequence).

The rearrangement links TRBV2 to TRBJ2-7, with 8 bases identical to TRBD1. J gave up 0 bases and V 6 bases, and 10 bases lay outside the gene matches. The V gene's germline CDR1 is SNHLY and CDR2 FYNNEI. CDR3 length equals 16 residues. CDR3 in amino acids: CASSLGQGAISYEQYF. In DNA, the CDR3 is TGTGCCAGCAGCCTAGGACAGGGAGCGATCTCCTACGAGCAGTACTTC.

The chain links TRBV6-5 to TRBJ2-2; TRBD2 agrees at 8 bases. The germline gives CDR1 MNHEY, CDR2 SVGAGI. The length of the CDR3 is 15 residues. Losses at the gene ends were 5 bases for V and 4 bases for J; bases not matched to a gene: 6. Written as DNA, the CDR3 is TGTGCCAGCAGTGGGGGACTAGTCCTCACCGGGGAGCTGTTTTTT. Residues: CASSGGLVLTGELFF.

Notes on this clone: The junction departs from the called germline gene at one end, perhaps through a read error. CDR3 nucleotide sequence: TGCCCTCCTCGTTGCGAGCAGTACTTC. Protein product: CPPRCEQYF. The chain couples TRBV6-6 to TRBJ2-7; D is undetermined. Germline-derived CDR1 and CDR2 are MNHNY and SVGAGI (reference sequence). The CDR3 covers 9 residues.

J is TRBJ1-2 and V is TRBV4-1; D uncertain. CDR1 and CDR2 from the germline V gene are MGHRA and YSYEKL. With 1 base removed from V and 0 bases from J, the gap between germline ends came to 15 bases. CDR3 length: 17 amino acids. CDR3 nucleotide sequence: TGCGCCAGCAGCCAAGGACCGGCAGGTGCGCCTAACTATGGCTACACCTTC. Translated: CASSQGPAGAPNYGYTF.

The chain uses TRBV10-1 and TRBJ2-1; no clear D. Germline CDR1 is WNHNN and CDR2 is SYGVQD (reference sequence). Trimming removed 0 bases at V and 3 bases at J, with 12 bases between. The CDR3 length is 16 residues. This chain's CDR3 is CASSESSLGYYNEQFF. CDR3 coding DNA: TGCGCCAGCAGTGAGTCGAGTCTAGGATACTACAATGAGCAGTTCTTC.

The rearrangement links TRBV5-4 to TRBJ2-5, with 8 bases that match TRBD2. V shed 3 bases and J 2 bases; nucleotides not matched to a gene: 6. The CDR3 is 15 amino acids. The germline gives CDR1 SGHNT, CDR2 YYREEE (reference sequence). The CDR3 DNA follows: TGTGCCAGCAGCTCCGGACTAGCCTCTCAAGAGACCCAGTACTTC. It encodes CASSSGLASQETQYF.

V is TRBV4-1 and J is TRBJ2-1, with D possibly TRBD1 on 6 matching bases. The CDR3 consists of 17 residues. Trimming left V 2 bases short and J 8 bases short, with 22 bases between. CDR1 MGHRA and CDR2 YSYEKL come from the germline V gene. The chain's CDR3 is CASSQTRTVGSFDEQFF. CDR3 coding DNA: TGCGCCAGCAGCCAAACGCGGACAGTCGGGTCTTTCGATGAGCAGTTCTTC.